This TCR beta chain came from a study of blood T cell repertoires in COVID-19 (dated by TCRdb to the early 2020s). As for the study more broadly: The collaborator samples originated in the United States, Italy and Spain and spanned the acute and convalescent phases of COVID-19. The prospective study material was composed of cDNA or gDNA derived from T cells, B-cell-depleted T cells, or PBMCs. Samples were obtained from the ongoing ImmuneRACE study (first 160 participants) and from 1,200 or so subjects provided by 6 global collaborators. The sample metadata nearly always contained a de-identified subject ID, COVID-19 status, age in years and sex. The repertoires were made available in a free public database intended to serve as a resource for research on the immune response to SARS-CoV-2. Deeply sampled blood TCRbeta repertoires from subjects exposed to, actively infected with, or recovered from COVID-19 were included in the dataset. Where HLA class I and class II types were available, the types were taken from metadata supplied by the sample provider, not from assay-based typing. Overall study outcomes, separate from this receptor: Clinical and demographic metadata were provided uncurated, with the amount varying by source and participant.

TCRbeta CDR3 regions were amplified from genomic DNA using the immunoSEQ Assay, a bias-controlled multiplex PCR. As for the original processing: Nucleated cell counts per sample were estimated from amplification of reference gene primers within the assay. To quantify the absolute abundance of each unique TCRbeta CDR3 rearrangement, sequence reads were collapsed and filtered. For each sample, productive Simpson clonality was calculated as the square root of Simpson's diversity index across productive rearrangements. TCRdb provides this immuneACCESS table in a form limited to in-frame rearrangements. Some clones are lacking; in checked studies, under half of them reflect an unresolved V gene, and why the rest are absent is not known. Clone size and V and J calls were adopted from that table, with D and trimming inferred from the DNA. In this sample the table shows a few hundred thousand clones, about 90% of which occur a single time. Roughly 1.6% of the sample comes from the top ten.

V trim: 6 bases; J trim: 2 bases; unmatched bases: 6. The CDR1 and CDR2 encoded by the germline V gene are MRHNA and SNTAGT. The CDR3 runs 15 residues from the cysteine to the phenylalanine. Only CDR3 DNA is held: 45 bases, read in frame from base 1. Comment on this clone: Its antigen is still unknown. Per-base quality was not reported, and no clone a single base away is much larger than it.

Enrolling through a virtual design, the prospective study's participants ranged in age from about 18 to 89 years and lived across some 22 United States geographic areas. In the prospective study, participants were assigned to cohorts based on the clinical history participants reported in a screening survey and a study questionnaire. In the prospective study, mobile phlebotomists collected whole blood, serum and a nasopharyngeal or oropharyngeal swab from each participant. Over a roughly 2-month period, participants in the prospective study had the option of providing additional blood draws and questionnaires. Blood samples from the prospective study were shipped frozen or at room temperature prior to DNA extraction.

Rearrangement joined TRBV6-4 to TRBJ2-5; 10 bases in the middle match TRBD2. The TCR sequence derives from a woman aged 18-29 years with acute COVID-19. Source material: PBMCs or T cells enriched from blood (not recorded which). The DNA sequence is TGTGCCAGCAGCCTTGAGACTAGCGGGCAAGAGACCCAGTACTTC. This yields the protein CASSLETSGQETQYF.